This T cell receptor (beta chain) was sequenced in a study of T-cell memory formation after mild COVID-19. The CDR3 loop spans 14 amino acids. The V end lost 0 bases, the J end lost 4 bases, and 10 bases lay between the germline ends. Per the germline V gene, CDR1 is SGHDT and CDR2 is YYEEEE. TCRdb analysed the 5' RACE reads with MiXCR anew, one entry per CDR3 protein. The sample has around 250,000 distinct CDR3 sequences, roughly a sixth seen once. This clonotype was observed a handful of times. The specimen was PBMCs or a T cell subset sorted from them (not recorded which). The TCR comes from a man aged 18 to 30 who had mild COVID-19 (a few samples of this study predate the infection). Cell type and time point are not known. The genes are TRBV5-6 and TRBJ1-1; no clear D. The CDR3 region has the DNA TGTGCCAGCAGCTTGGTTCCCACGGGCACTGAAGCTTTCTTT. It is translated as CASSLVPTGTEAFF.